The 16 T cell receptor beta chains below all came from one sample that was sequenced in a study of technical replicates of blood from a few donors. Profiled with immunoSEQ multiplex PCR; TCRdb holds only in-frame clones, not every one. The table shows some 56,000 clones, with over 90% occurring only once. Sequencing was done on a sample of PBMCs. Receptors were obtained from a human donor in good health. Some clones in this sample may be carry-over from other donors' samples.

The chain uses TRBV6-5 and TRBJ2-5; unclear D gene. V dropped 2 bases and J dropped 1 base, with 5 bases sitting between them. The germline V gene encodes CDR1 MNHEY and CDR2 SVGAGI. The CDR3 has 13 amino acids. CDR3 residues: CASSYGLQETQYF. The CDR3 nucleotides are TGTGCCAGCAGTTACGGCCTCCAAGAGACCCAGTACTTC.

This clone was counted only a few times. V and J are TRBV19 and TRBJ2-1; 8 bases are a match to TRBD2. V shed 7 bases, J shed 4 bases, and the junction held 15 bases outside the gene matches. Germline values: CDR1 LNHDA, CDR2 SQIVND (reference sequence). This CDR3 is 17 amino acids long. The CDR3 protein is CASKKRGGGPTYNEQFF. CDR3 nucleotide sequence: TGTGCCAGTAAAAAACGGGGGGGAGGGCCTACTTACAATGAGCAGTTCTTC.

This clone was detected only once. The CDR3 sequence is CASSLGDRERTEAFF. For the CDR3, the DNA is TGTGCCAGCAGTCTGGGGGACAGGGAAAGGACTGAAGCTTTCTTT. The V and J genes are TRBV7-9 and TRBJ1-1, with 9 positions matching TRBD1. The germline V gene has CDR1 SEHNR and CDR2 FQNEAQ (reference sequence). The CDR3 is made up of 15 amino acids. V trimming: 6 bases; J trimming: 5 bases; junction bases outside the gene matches: 10.

The CDR3: CASSEWRFGVHEQYF. CDR3 in DNA: TGTGCCAGCAGTGAATGGAGGTTTGGCGTCCACGAGCAGTACTTC. The V and J genes are TRBV6-1 and TRBJ2-7, with a possible D match to TRBD2 (5 bases). V was shortened by 2 bases and J by 5 bases, with 16 bases between the two germline ends. The CDR3 is made up of 15 amino acids. Germline CDR1 reads MNHNS; CDR2 reads SASEGT.

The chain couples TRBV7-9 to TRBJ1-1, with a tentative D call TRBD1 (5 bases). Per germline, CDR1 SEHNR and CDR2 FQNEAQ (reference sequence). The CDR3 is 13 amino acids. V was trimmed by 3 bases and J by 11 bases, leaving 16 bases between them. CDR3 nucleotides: TGTGCCAGCAGCTTCTCATCGGAGGGGTCGGCTTTCTTT. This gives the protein CASSFSSEGSAFF. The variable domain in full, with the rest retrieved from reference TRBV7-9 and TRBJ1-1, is DTGVSQNPRHKITKRGQNVTFRCDPISEHNRLYWYRQTLGQGPEFLTYFQNEAQLEKSRLLSDRFSAERPKGSFSTLEIQRTEQGDSAMYLCASSFSSEGSAFFGQGTRLTVV.

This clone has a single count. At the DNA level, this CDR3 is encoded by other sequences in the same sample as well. Here the CDR3 reads CATSRNRRLAGGYEQYF. CDR3 nucleotide sequence: TGTGCCACCAGCAGAAATAGGCGACTAGCGGGAGGATACGAGCAGTACTTC. The chain combines TRBV15 with TRBJ2-7; the match to TRBD2 covers 13 bases. The V and J ends lost 2 bases and 4 bases, in that order; junction bases with no gene match: 8. CDR1 is LNHNV and CDR2 is YYDKDF in the germline V gene (reference sequence). The CDR3 totals 17 residues.

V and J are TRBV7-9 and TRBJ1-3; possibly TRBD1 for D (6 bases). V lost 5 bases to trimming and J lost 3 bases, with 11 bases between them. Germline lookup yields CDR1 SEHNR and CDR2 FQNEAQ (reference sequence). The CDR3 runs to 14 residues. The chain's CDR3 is CASSQGNGGNTIYF. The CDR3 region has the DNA TGTGCCAGCAGCCAGGGGAACGGTGGAAACACCATATATTTT.

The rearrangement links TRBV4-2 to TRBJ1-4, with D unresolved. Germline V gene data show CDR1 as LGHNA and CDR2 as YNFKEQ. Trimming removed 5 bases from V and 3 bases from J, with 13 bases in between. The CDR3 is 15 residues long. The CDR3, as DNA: TGTGCCAGCAGCTACGATCTGTCGGCTAATGAAAAACTGTTTTTT. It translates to CASSYDLSANEKLFF.

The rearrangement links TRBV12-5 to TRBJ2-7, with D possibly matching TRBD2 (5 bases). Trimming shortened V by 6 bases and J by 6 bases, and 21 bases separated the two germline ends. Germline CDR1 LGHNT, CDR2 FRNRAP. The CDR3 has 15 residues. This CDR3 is CASGMVIATQTEQYF. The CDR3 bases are TGTGCTAGTGGCATGGTCATAGCGACACAAACCGAGCAGTACTTC.

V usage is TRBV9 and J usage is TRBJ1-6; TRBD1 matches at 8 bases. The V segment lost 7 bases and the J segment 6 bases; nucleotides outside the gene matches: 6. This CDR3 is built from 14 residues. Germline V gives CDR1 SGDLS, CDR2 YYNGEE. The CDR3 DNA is TGTGCCAGCGACAGGGGCAGCGGTAATTCACCCCTCCACTTT. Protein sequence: CASDRGSGNSPLHF.

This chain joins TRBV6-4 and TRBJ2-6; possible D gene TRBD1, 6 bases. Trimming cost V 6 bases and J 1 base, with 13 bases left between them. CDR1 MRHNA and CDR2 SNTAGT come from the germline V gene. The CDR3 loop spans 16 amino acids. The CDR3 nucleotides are TGTGCCAGCAGCGCCGGGACATCGTCTGGGGCCAACGTCCTGACTTTC. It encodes CASSAGTSSGANVLTF.

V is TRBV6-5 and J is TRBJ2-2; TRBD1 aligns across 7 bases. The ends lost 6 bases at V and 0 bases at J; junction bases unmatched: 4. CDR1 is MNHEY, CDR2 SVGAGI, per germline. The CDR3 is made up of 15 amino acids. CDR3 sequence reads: CASRRGTANTGELFF. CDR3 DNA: TGTGCCAGCAGAAGAGGGACAGCGAACACCGGGGAGCTGTTTTTT.

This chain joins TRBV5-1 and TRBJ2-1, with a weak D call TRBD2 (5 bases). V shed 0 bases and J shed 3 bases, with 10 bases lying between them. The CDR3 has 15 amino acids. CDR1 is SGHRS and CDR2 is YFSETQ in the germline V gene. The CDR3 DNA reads TGCGCCAGCAGCTTGGACGAACTAGACTACAATGAGCAGTTCTTC. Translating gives CASSLDELDYNEQFF. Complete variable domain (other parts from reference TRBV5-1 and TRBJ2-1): KAGVTQTPRYLIKTRGQQVTLSCSPISGHRSVSWYQQTPGQGLQFLFEYFSETQRNKGNFPGRFSGRQFSNSRSEMNVSTLELGDSALYLCASSLDELDYNEQFFGPGTRLTVL.

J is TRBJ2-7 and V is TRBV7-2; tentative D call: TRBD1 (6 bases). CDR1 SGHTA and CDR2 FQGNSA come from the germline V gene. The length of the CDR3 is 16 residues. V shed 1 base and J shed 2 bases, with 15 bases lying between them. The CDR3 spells CASSLVGAGAAYEQYF. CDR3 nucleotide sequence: TGTGCCAGCAGCTTAGTAGGGGCAGGGGCCGCCTACGAGCAGTACTTC.

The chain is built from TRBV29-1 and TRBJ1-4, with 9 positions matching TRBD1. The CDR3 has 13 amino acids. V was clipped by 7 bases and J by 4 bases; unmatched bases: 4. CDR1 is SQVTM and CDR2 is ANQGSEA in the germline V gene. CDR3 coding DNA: TGCAGCGGGGGGACAGGGATTAATGAAAAACTGTTTTTT. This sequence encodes CSGGTGINEKLFF. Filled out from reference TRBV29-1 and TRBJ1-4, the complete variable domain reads SAVISQKPSRDICQRGTSLTIQCQVDSQVTMMFWYRQQPGQSLTLIATANQGSEATYESGFVIDKFPISRPNLTFSTLTVSNMSPEDSSIYLCSGGTGINEKLFFGSGTQLSVL.

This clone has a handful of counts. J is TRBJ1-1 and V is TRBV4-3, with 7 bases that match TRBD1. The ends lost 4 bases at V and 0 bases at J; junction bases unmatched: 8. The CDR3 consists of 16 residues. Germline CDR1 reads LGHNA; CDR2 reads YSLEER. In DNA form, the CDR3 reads TGCGCCAGCAGCCTGATTACAGGGGTAATGAACACTGAAGCTTTCTTT. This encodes CASSLITGVMNTEAFF.